This is a list of T cell receptor beta chains from one sample in a study of beta chain features in type 1 diabetes. Only in-frame clones appear in the TCRdb table, and some are missing; sequencing was by immunoSEQ multiplex PCR. The sample includes about 370,000 clones, roughly a tenth seen only once; the top ten take about 0.6%. The sequenced sample consisted of central memory CD4+ T cells from blood. All receptors derive from a man aged 30 to 39 with type 1 diabetes. CDR3s include the opening cysteine and the closing phenylalanine or tryptophan. D genes are given only for firm matches. A row's size may be missing; if present it is once, few, many or a size class.

D gene,V gene,J gene,clone size,CDR3 DNA,CDR3 protein
-,TRBV6-1,TRBJ2-7,few,TGTGCCAGCAGAGGGGACCTCTACGAAGAGCAGTACTTC,CASRGDLYEEQYF
TRBD2,TRBV9,TRBJ2-7,-,TGTGCCAGCAGCGTACGGTCAAGCGGGAGCCACGAGCAGTACTTC,CASSVRSSGSHEQYF
TRBD1,TRBV11-2,TRBJ2-7,-,TGTGCCAGCAGCACAATCGGTCAAGGGGGCCCAAGCTCCTACGAGCAGTACTTC,CASSTIGQGGPSSYEQYF
TRBD2,TRBV7-2,TRBJ2-3,few,TGTGCCAGCAGCTTAGAATTTGGGTCTAGCGGCGACACAGATACGCAGTATTTT,CASSLEFGSSGDTDTQYF
-,TRBV7-2,TRBJ1-2,-,TGTGCCAGCAGCCCGGGACTAGAGTATGGCTACACCTTC,CASSPGLEYGYTF
-,TRBV20-1,TRBJ2-1,few,TGCAGTGCTAGGGGTTACAATGAGCAGTTCTTC,CSARGYNEQFF
-,TRBV27,TRBJ2-2,many,TGTGCCAGCAGCTCCCGCGGAGGGCTCGTCACCGGGGAGCTGTTTTTT,CASSSRGGLVTGELFF
-,TRBV10-3,TRBJ2-7,few,TGTGCCATCAGTGACCCGGGACTTTCCTACGAGCAGTACTTC,CAISDPGLSYEQYF
-,TRBV5-1,TRBJ1-2,few,TGCGCCAGCAGCTTGTTAGGACAGTCCTATGGCTACACCTTC,CASSLLGQSYGYTF
TRBD1,TRBV6-1,TRBJ1-2,-,TGTGCCAGCAGGGCGACAGGGTACTATGGCTACACCTTC,CASRATGYYGYTF
-,TRBV7-6,TRBJ2-6,-,TGTGCCAGCAGCTTAGCCCCCGACTCTGGGGCCAACGTCCTGACTTTC,CASSLAPDSGANVLTF
-,TRBV7-2,TRBJ2-5,few,TGTGCCTCCGCGGGACCGTACCAAGAGACCCAGTACTTC,CASAGPYQETQYF
TRBD2,TRBV4-1,TRBJ2-7,once,TGTGCCAGCAGCCAGCCGACTCGACCGGGGGGGTACGAGCAGTACTTC,CASSQPTRPGGYEQYF
TRBD1,TRBV6-6,TRBJ1-5,-,TGTGCCAGCAGGGACAGGACCAATCAGCCCCAGCATTTT,CASRDRTNQPQHF
-,TRBV27,TRBJ2-6,many,TGTGCCAGCAGTCCAGACACCTCTGGGGCCAACGTCCTGACTTTC,CASSPDTSGANVLTF
-,TRBV6-5,TRBJ1-5,-,TGTGCCAGCGGAATGGGGAGCAATCAGCCCCAGCATTTT,CASGMGSNQPQHF
TRBD1,TRBV5-1,TRBJ1-3,few,TGCGCCAGCAGCAGTGGGACAGCTCTTGGAAACACCATATATTTT,CASSSGTALGNTIYF
-,TRBV10-3,TRBJ1-4,-,TGTGCCAGTCAGGGGTCGTTCGATGAAAAACTGTTTTTT,CASQGSFDEKLFF
-,TRBV9,TRBJ1-2,few,TGTGCCAGCAGCGGGACAGCAAAACATGGCTACACCTTC,CASSGTAKHGYTF
-,TRBV7-2,TRBJ2-7,-,TGTGCCAGCAGCACTCAGACAGGCCCCTACGAGCAGTACTTC,CASSTQTGPYEQYF
TRBD2,TRBV6-1,TRBJ2-7,-,TGTGCCAGCTCCTCCCGGGAGGGAGGAAACCACGAGCAGTACTTC,CASSSREGGNHEQYF
-,TRBV29-1,TRBJ2-7,-,TGCAGCGTTGAGAAAGGGTCCTACGAGCAGTACTTC,CSVEKGSYEQYF
TRBD2,TRBV2,TRBJ2-1,-,TGTGCCAGCACCCTAGCGGGAGTAGACAATGAGCAGTTCTTC,CASTLAGVDNEQFF
TRBD1,TRBV29-1,TRBJ2-7,-,TGCAGCGTTGAAAAGCAGGGGACAGGGCAGTACTTC,CSVEKQGTGQYF
TRBD1,TRBV7-9,TRBJ2-5,-,TGTGCCAGCAGCGTCACCGGGACAGGGCGGGAGACCCAGTACTTC,CASSVTGTGRETQYF
-,TRBV7-9,TRBJ2-2,-,TGTGCCAGCAGCTTATGGCAGCTTCAAGCGGCCGGGGAGCTGTTTTTT,CASSLWQLQAAGELFF
-,TRBV5-1,TRBJ1-3,-,TGCGCCAGCAGCATACAGGATTTCCCTGGAAACACCATATATTTT,CASSIQDFPGNTIYF
TRBD2,TRBV28,TRBJ2-1,few,TGTGCCAGCAGAACCGGGACTAGCGCATACAATGAGCAGTTCTTC,CASRTGTSAYNEQFF
TRBD1,TRBV27,TRBJ1-1,-,TGTGCCAGCAGTCCCCGACAGGGGTGGAGAACTGAAGCTTTCTTT,CASSPRQGWRTEAFF
-,TRBV10-3,TRBJ1-2,-,TGTGCCAGCAGCAAAGGGGCCGCCTATGGCTACACCTTC,CASSKGAAYGYTF
-,TRBV6-5,TRBJ1-1,few,TGTGCCAGCAGTTACTCGAGGGGGGGCACCGAAGCTTTCTTT,CASSYSRGGTEAFF
-,TRBV28,TRBJ1-5,-,TGTGCCAGCAGTTTTCTTCTCGGGGACGGCAATCAGCCCCAGCATTTT,CASSFLLGDGNQPQHF